This is a list of T cell receptor beta chains from one sample in a study of blood T cell repertoires in COVID-19. TCRdb's table, derived via immunoSEQ multiplex PCR, lists solely in-frame clones and lacks some. The sample lists roughly 340,000 clones; roughly nine tenths were seen once. What was sequenced was PBMCs or T cells enriched from blood (not recorded which). The receptors were sampled from a man between 18 and 35 years old who had recovered from COVID-19. Each CDR3 is given with its conserved first and last residue. The order of the fields is J gene, D gene, V gene, clone size, CDR3 protein, CDR3 DNA. D genes are given only for firm matches. Size is stated for part of the rows, as once, few or many counts, or as a class when the clone is expanded.

>TRBJ2-3|TRBD1|TRBV2|-
CASDGQGARDTQYF
TGTGCCAGCGACGGACAGGGGGCGAGGGATACGCAGTATTTT
>TRBJ2-2|TRBD2|TRBV11-3|-
CASSSQSSGPWSGELFF
TGTGCCAGCAGCTCCCAAAGTAGCGGGCCATGGTCCGGGGAGCTGTTTTTT
>TRBJ2-2|-|TRBV4-2|-
CASSRGTTNTGELFF
TGTGCCAGCAGCCGCGGGACGACGAACACCGGGGAGCTGTTTTTT
>TRBJ1-6|-|TRBV5-5|-
CASSPGQGNSPLHF
TGTGCCAGCAGCCCCGGGCAGGGTAATTCACCCCTCCACTTT
>TRBJ1-4|-|TRBV2|-
CASSRETLEKLFF
TGTGCCAGCAGCCGGGAAACACTTGAAAAACTGTTTTTT
>TRBJ1-4|-|TRBV5-1|-
CASSSGGATNEKLFF
TGCGCCAGCAGCTCCGGGGGAGCAACTAATGAAAAACTGTTTTTT
>TRBJ2-5|TRBD1|TRBV6-5|once
CASSFGQGETQYF
TGTGCCAGCAGTTTCGGACAGGGTGAGACCCAGTACTTC
>TRBJ1-4|TRBD1|TRBV5-1|-
CASSLGQGLEKLFF
TGCGCCAGCAGCCTGGGACAGGGGTTGGAAAAACTGTTTTTT
>TRBJ2-7|TRBD1|TRBV5-1|-
CASSPLFRDRAREQYF
TGCGCCAGCAGCCCGCTCTTCCGGGACAGGGCTCGGGAGCAGTACTTC
>TRBJ1-2|-|TRBV25-1|-
CASSETRNYGYTF
TGTGCCAGCAGTGAAACACGAAATTATGGCTACACCTTC
>TRBJ2-1|-|TRBV19|-
CASSMGTLQEQFF
TGTGCCAGTAGTATGGGGACTCTGCAGGAGCAGTTCTTC
>TRBJ2-4|-|TRBV2|-
CASSVSREAKNIQYF
TGTGCCAGCAGTGTGTCTCGGGAGGCCAAAAACATTCAGTACTTC
>TRBJ2-7|TRBD2|TRBV6-5|-
CASSPRVAGSHEQYF
TGTGCCAGCAGCCCCCGGGTAGCGGGAAGTCACGAGCAGTACTTC
>TRBJ1-1|-|TRBV9|-
CASSVTTGNTEAFF
TGTGCCAGCAGCGTTACAACAGGGAACACTGAAGCTTTCTTT
>TRBJ1-2|TRBD1|TRBV29-1|-
CSVEGMTGNRGYTF
TGCAGCGTTGAAGGTATGACAGGGAATAGGGGCTACACCTTC
>TRBJ1-4|-|TRBV5-1|-
CASSLGAGDREKLFF
TGCGCCAGCAGCTTAGGGGCGGGGGATCGCGAAAAACTGTTTTTT
>TRBJ1-1|-|TRBV7-9|-
CASSSPPPGRASTEAFF
TGTGCCAGCAGTTCTCCGCCCCCTGGCAGGGCATCAACTGAAGCTTTCTTT
>TRBJ2-3|TRBD2|TRBV5-1|-
CASSVGTSGAFLTDTQYF
TGCGCCAGCAGCGTAGGGACTAGCGGGGCCTTCCTCACAGATACGCAGTATTTT
>TRBJ1-2|-|TRBV19|-
CASTPGQSSNYGYTF
TGTGCCAGTACCCCGGGACAATCCTCTAACTATGGCTACACCTTC
>TRBJ1-5|-|TRBV27|-
CASSLADSPNQPQHF
TGTGCCAGCAGTTTGGCCGACAGCCCAAATCAGCCCCAGCATTTT
>TRBJ1-2|-|TRBV10-1|-
CASSESADYGYTF
TGCGCCAGCAGTGAGTCTGCGGACTATGGCTACACCTTC
>TRBJ1-3|-|TRBV7-2|few
CASSSTPNRGDTIYF
TGTGCCAGCAGCTCCACGCCGAACCGGGGGGACACCATATATTTT
>TRBJ2-5|TRBD1|TRBV15|-
CATSKQGTETQYF
TGTGCCACCAGTAAACAGGGGACGGAGACCCAGTACTTC
>TRBJ2-7|TRBD2|TRBV27|-
CASRISPSSGNYEQYF
TGTGCCAGCCGCATTTCTCCCTCTAGCGGGAACTACGAGCAGTACTTC
>TRBJ1-4|-|TRBV28|few
CASSPPPGKGSEKLFF
TGTGCCAGCAGTCCTCCCCCGGGGAAGGGCTCCGAAAAACTGTTTTTT
>TRBJ1-1|TRBD1|TRBV6-4|-
CASSETHRGQGLNTEAFF
TGTGCCAGCAGTGAAACCCACCGGGGACAGGGCTTGAACACTGAAGCTTTCTTT
>TRBJ2-1|-|TRBV14|few
CASSPGSGRLWNEQFF
TGTGCCAGCAGCCCGGGGAGCGGCCGCCTTTGGAATGAGCAGTTCTTC
>TRBJ2-7|TRBD2|TRBV7-9|-
CASSSSGRVGEQYF
TGTGCCAGCAGCTCTAGCGGGAGGGTAGGCGAGCAGTACTTC
>TRBJ2-3|-|TRBV29-1|-
CSVAIGRTGPNTQYF
TGCAGCGTTGCGATCGGTCGCACAGGACCCAATACGCAGTATTTT
>TRBJ1-2|TRBD1|TRBV2|-
CASSSGQGLYGYTF
TGTGCCAGCAGTTCTGGACAGGGATTATACGGCTACACCTTC
>TRBJ1-2|-|TRBV19|-
CASIGDYGYTF
TGTGCCAGTATCGGGGACTATGGCTACACCTTC
>TRBJ1-5|-|TRBV6-5|-
CASSLRTGNQPQHF
TGTGCCAGCAGCCTCCGGACAGGCAATCAGCCCCAGCATTTT
>TRBJ1-1|-|TRBV28|-
CASTAGGGTEAFF
TGTGCCAGCACCGCCGGGGGGGGAACTGAAGCTTTCTTT
>TRBJ1-1|-|TRBV10-1|-
CASSEFRENTEAFF
TGCGCCAGCAGTGAGTTCAGGGAGAACACTGAAGCTTTCTTT
>TRBJ2-7|TRBD2|TRBV5-4|-
CASSLAELASHEQYF
TGTGCCAGCAGCTTGGCCGAACTAGCGAGCCACGAGCAGTACTTC
>TRBJ2-1|TRBD2|TRBV4-2|-
CASSHGLAGGPDEQFF
TGTGCCAGCAGCCATGGACTAGCGGGAGGGCCGGATGAGCAGTTCTTC
>TRBJ2-1|TRBD2|TRBV7-8|-
CASSLVGSAGVNFYNEQFF
TGTGCCAGCAGCTTAGTTGGTTCTGCGGGGGTAAATTTCTACAATGAGCAGTTCTTC
>TRBJ1-4|TRBD1|TRBV6-1|few
CASSEAKGTANEKLFF
TGTGCCAGCAGTGAAGCTAAGGGGACAGCTAATGAAAAACTGTTTTTT
>TRBJ2-7|TRBD2|TRBV2|few
CASSSGGVYEQYF
TGTGCCAGCAGTTCGGGAGGGGTCTACGAGCAGTACTTC
>TRBJ1-2|TRBD1|TRBV4-1|-
CASSQDEKTGPNYGYTF
TGCGCCAGCAGCCAAGATGAAAAGACAGGGCCTAACTATGGCTACACCTTC
>TRBJ2-5|-|TRBV19|-
CASSASGGAGETQYF
TGTGCCAGTAGTGCTAGTGGGGGGGCTGGAGAGACCCAGTACTTC
>TRBJ1-4|TRBD1|TRBV28|-
CASSIGTGTFNEKLFF
TGTGCCAGCAGTATCGGGACAGGGACCTTCAATGAAAAACTGTTTTTT
>TRBJ2-7|TRBD1|TRBV5-1|few
CASSFGTGSYEQYF
TGCGCCAGCAGCTTCGGGACAGGGTCCTACGAGCAGTACTTC
>TRBJ1-1|-|TRBV6-5|-
CASTTPSGGSEAFF
TGTGCCAGCACCACCCCCTCGGGTGGGAGTGAAGCTTTCTTT
>TRBJ1-5|TRBD1|TRBV28|-
CASSLTGDGQPQHF
TGTGCCAGCAGTTTAACAGGGGACGGTCAGCCCCAGCATTTT
>TRBJ2-7|-|TRBV5-1|-
CASRLTDNSYEQYF
TGCGCCAGCAGATTGACGGACAACTCCTACGAGCAGTACTTC
>TRBJ2-7|-|TRBV7-8|-
CASSLEAGTYEQYF
TGTGCCAGCAGCTTAGAAGCCGGGACTTACGAGCAGTACTTC
>TRBJ2-1|-|TRBV5-6|-
CASTDWDEQFF
TGTGCCAGCACCGACTGGGATGAGCAGTTCTTC
>TRBJ1-2|TRBD1|TRBV2|-
CASTPGQGLKGYTF
TGTGCCAGCACGCCGGGACAGGGGTTAAAAGGCTACACCTTC
>TRBJ2-7|-|TRBV27|-
CASSRTPDGYEQYF
TGTGCCAGCAGCAGGACACCCGACGGCTACGAGCAGTACTTC
>TRBJ2-2|-|TRBV9|-
CASSLQGTNTGELFF
TGTGCCAGCAGCCTCCAAGGGACAAACACCGGGGAGCTGTTTTTT
>TRBJ1-5|-|TRBV19|-
CASSILRGSNQPQHF
TGTGCCAGTAGTATTCTCAGGGGAAGCAATCAGCCCCAGCATTTT
>TRBJ1-5|TRBD1|TRBV25-1|once
CASSASGQENQPQHF
TGTGCCAGCAGTGCCTCGGGACAGGAAAATCAGCCCCAGCATTTT